This TCR beta chain was found in a study of T cell responses to AZD1222 COVID-19 vaccine. Only in-frame clones appear in the TCRdb table, and some are missing; sequencing was by immunoSEQ multiplex PCR. This table has 100,000 to 150,000 clones, more than 90% appearing once. CDR1 and CDR2 from the germline V gene are LNHDA and SQIVND (reference sequence). V was pared by 10 bases and J by 8 bases, with 13 bases of the junction left unmatched. This CDR3 is 13 amino acids long. This TCR came from an adult who received the AZD1222 COVID-19 vaccine. The sequences come from peripheral blood, collected 28 days after the second AZD1222 dose. This rearrangement joins TRBV19 to TRBJ1-2; 7 nucleotides line up with TRBD1. The CDR3 region is CATRTGALWGYTF. The CDR3 DNA reads as TGTGCCACCAGAACAGGGGCCCTATGGGGCTACACCTTC.